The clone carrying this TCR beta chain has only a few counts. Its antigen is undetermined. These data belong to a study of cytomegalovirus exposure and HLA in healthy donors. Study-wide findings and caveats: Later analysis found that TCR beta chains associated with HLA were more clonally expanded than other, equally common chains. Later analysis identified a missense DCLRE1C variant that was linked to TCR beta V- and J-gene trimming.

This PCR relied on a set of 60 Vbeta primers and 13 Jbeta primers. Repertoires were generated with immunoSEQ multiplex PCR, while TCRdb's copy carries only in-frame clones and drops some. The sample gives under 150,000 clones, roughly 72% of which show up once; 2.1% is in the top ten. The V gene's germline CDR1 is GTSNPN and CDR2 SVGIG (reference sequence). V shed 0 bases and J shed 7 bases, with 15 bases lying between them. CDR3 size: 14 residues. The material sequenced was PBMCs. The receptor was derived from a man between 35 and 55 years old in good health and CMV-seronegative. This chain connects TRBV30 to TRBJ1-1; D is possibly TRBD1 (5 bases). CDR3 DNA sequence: TGTGCCTGGAGTGTGGTCGGGGGGAGAGGTGAAGCTTTCTTT. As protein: CAWSVVGGRGEAFF. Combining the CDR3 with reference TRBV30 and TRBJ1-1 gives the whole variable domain SQTIHQWPATLVQPVGSPLSLECTVEGTSNPNLYWYRQAAGRGLQLLFYSVGIGQISSEVPQNLSASRPQDRQFILSSKKLLLSDSGFYLCAWSVVGGRGEAFFGQGTRLTVV.